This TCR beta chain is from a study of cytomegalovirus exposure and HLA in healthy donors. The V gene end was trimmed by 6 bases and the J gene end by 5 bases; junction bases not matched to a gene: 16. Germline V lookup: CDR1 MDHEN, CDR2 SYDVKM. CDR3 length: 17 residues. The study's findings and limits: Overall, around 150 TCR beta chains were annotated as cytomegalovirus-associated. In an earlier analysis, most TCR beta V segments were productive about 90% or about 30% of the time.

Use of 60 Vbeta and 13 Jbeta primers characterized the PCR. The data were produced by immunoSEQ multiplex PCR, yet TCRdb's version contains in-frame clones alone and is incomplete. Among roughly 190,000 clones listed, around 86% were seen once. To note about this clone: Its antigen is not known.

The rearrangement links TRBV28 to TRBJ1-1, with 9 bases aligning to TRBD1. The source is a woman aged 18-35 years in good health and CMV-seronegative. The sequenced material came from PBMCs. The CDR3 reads CASSRRPGTGLGTEAFF. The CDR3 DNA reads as TGTGCCAGCAGCCGACGTCCCGGGACAGGGTTGGGGACTGAAGCTTTCTTT.